This entry lists 28 T cell receptor beta chains sequenced from one sample in a study of blood T cell repertoires in COVID-19. Here immunoSEQ multiplex PCR was the method, and the copy in TCRdb shows in-frame clones only, minus some. The data show under 150,000 clones, about nine tenths seen once. The sequenced sample was peripheral blood. Receptor source: a man in his fifties with active or convalescent COVID-19.

This chain uses TRBV7-2 with TRBJ1-1; D is unclear. The CDR3 has 13 residues. Trimming removed 5 bases at V and 0 bases at J, with 7 bases between. The germline V gene encodes CDR1 SGHTA and CDR2 FQGNSA. CDR3 amino acids: CASSPHMNTEAFF. CDR3 in DNA: TGTGCCAGCAGCCCCCACATGAACACTGAAGCTTTCTTT.

The gene calls are TRBV6-2 or TRBV6-3 and TRBJ1-4; 11 bases line up with TRBD1. CDR3 length: 16 residues. With V trimmed by 2 bases and J by 5 bases, 4 bases remained unmatched. Germline CDR1 and CDR2: MNHEY and SVGEGT. The CDR3 spells CASSYKRTGGNEKLFF. The CDR3 nucleotides read TGTGCCAGCAGTTACAAGAGGACAGGGGGCAATGAAAAACTGTTTTTT.

The chain joins TRBV10-3 to TRBJ1-2; D might be TRBD1 (6 bases). The CDR3 runs to 14 residues. Germline V lookup: CDR1 ENHRY, CDR2 SYGVKD. Trimming removed 10 bases at V and 3 bases at J, with 18 bases between. CDR3 loop: CATLGQHVDYGYTF. The DNA for the CDR3 is TGTGCCACCCTCGGACAGCATGTGGACTATGGCTACACCTTC.

This rearrangement joins TRBV10-3 to TRBJ2-5; 11 bases match TRBD2. After removal of 6 bases from V and 4 bases from J, the junction contained 4 bases not matched to a gene. The germline V gene encodes CDR1 ENHRY and CDR2 SYGVKD. The CDR3 totals 14 residues. DNA of the CDR3: TGTGCCATCAGCCGGACTAGCGGGTTAGAGACCCAGTACTTC. Protein: CAISRTSGLETQYF.

The gene calls are TRBV4-1 and TRBJ1-2; D gene ambiguous. V shed 0 bases and J shed 4 bases, with 12 bases lying between them. CDR3 length: 15 amino acids. Germline loops: CDR1 MGHRA, CDR2 YSYEKL. The CDR3: CASSQEGRIGYGYTF. Here the CDR3 DNA reads TGCGCCAGCAGCCAAGAAGGGAGGATAGGCTATGGCTACACCTTC.

The chain recombines TRBV27 with TRBJ2-1; 13 nucleotides match TRBD2. With V trimmed by 6 bases and J by 7 bases, 6 bases remained unmatched. Looked up from germline, CDR1 is MNHEY and CDR2 is SMNVEV (reference sequence). This CDR3 contains 15 residues. The CDR3 reads CASSPGTSGMNEQFF. As DNA, the CDR3 is TGTGCCAGCAGCCCCGGGACTAGCGGGATGAATGAGCAGTTCTTC.

V and J are TRBV5-5 and TRBJ1-4; 7 nucleotides match TRBD1. Germline loops: CDR1 SGHKS, CDR2 YYEKEE (reference sequence). The CDR3 is 15 residues long. V trimming: 4 bases; J trimming: 3 bases; junction bases outside the gene matches: 6. The CDR3 here is CASSPRQGANEKLFF. CDR3 DNA: TGTGCCAGCAGCCCCCGACAGGGCGCTAATGAAAAACTGTTTTTT. Combining the CDR3 with reference TRBV5-5 and TRBJ1-4 gives the whole variable domain DAGVTQSPTHLIKTRGQQVTLRCSPISGHKSVSWYQQVLGQGPQFIFQYYEKEERGRGNFPDRFSARQFPNYSSELNVNALLLGDSALYLCASSPRQGANEKLFFGSGTQLSVL.

The rearrangement links TRBV6-6 to TRBJ2-7, with 10 bases identical to TRBD2. Germline V gene lookup returns CDR1 MNHNY and CDR2 SVGAGI (reference sequence). This CDR3 spans 14 amino acids. The V segment lost 6 bases and the J segment 3 bases; nucleotides outside the gene matches: 5. The CDR3: CASSRTSGDYEQYF. The CDR3 DNA is TGTGCCAGCAGCCGGACTAGCGGAGACTACGAGCAGTACTTC.

The V and J genes are TRBV18 and TRBJ1-1; D unresolved. The CDR3 consists of 14 residues. V was pared by 2 bases and J by 1 base, with 8 bases between. The V gene's germline CDR1 is KGHSH and CDR2 LQKENI. The CDR3 loop is CASSPESGNTEAFF. In DNA form, the CDR3 reads TGTGCCAGCTCACCAGAATCCGGGAACACTGAAGCTTTCTTT.

This clone was observed a few times. The rearrangement uses TRBV7-9 and TRBJ1-5; 7 nucleotides agree with TRBD1. This CDR3 is 16 amino acids long. The junction had 9 bases not matched to a gene; V was cut back by 5 bases and J by 2 bases. CDR1 is SEHNR, CDR2 FQNEAQ, per germline (reference sequence). CDR3 nucleotide sequence: TGTGCCAGCAGCGCCGACAGGGCCCATGGCAATCAGCCCCAGCATTTT. Its translation is CASSADRAHGNQPQHF.

V gene TRBV11-3 combines with J gene TRBJ1-1; D is undetermined. The CDR3 runs to 13 residues. Trimming left V 5 bases short and J 2 bases short, with 9 bases between. Germline V gene data show CDR1 as SGHNT and CDR2 as YENEEA. The CDR3, as DNA: TGTGCCAGCAGCCTTACTATTAACACTGAAGCTTTCTTT. This translates into CASSLTINTEAFF.

This clone was seen a single time. The rearrangement uses TRBV5-1 and TRBJ2-1; D is possibly TRBD1 (7 bases). This CDR3 has 16 residues. Per the germline V gene, CDR1 is SGHRS and CDR2 is YFSETQ. The germline V and J ends were trimmed by 0 bases and 7 bases, with 17 bases remaining between them. CDR3 sequence reads: CASSLVAGGQTNEQFF. CDR3 DNA sequence: TGCGCCAGCAGCTTGGTGGCAGGGGGGCAGACGAATGAGCAGTTCTTC.

Written as DNA, the CDR3 is TGTGCCAGCAAACAATTCCGGGACAGGGTAAACGAGCAGTACTTC. Translation gives CASKQFRDRVNEQYF. The chain employs TRBV5-5 and TRBJ2-7; 9 bases are a match to TRBD1. V was clipped by 6 bases and J by 5 bases; unmatched bases: 12. CDR1 and CDR2 (germline): SGHKS, YYEKEE (reference sequence). The CDR3 runs 15 residues.

In regard to this clone: Other DNA sequences in this specimen translate into the identical CDR3. The chain has TRBV9 and TRBJ2-2, with TRBD2 matching 13 bases. The V gene's germline CDR1 is SGDLS and CDR2 YYNGEE. CDR3 size: 16 residues. The V and J ends lost 0 bases and 4 bases, in that order; junction bases with no gene match: 0. CDR3 in amino acids: CASSVGTSGSTGELFF. The CDR3 nucleotides are TGTGCCAGCAGCGTAGGGACTAGCGGGAGCACCGGGGAGCTGTTTTTT.

This clone was counted a single time. The chain uses TRBV7-6 and TRBJ1-2; 9 bases match TRBD1. Trimming took 5 bases from V and 2 from J; bases not matched to a gene: 9. This CDR3 is built from 16 residues. Per the germline V gene, CDR1 is SGHVS and CDR2 is FNYEAQ. CDR3 residues: CASSPGTGSSNYGYTF. CDR3 DNA sequence: TGTGCCAGCAGCCCGGGGACAGGGTCTTCCAACTATGGCTACACCTTC.

The V and J genes are TRBV5-1 and TRBJ2-5; D is possibly TRBD1 (6 bases). CDR1 SGHRS and CDR2 YFSETQ come from the germline V gene. This CDR3 contains 16 residues. V was cut by 0 bases and J by 4 bases, with 16 bases left in between. As DNA, the CDR3 is TGCGCCAGCAGCTTGGGTGGGGGCGAATTGGTAGAGACCCAGTACTTC. This sequence encodes CASSLGGGELVETQYF.

This clone turned up a few times. This chain connects TRBV5-6 to TRBJ2-2; possibly TRBD1 for D (6 bases). The CDR3 sequence is 13 residues long. Per the germline V gene, CDR1 is SGHDT and CDR2 is YYEEEE. The germline V and J ends were trimmed by 3 bases and 7 bases, with 10 bases remaining between them. CDR3 sequence (DNA): TGTGCCAGCAGCTACAGGGCAGGCGGGGAGCTGTTTTTT. Amino acids: CASSYRAGGELFF.

The chain carries TRBV4-2 and TRBJ2-7; 11 bases fit TRBD2. The length of the CDR3 is 17 residues. CDR1 is LGHNA, CDR2 YNFKEQ, per germline. Unmatched junction bases numbered 9, after V lost 1 base and J lost 4 bases. As DNA, the CDR3 is TGTGCCAGCAGCCAAGGGACACTAGCGGGAGCGAGGTACGAGCAGTACTTC. It is translated as CASSQGTLAGARYEQYF.

J is TRBJ1-1 and V is TRBV7-2; D is perhaps TRBD1 (5 bases). The length of the CDR3 is 14 residues. Looked up from germline, CDR1 is SGHTA and CDR2 is FQGNSA. V was cut by 3 bases and J by 5 bases, with 13 bases left in between. The CDR3 DNA is TGTGCCAGCAGCTTGTCCGGGGGTGGTACTGAAGCTTTCTTT. It yields the protein CASSLSGGGTEAFF. Complete variable domain (other parts from reference TRBV7-2 and TRBJ1-1): GAGVSQSPSNKVTEKGKDVELRCDPISGHTALYWYRQSLGQGLEFLIYFQGNSAPDKSGLPSDRFSAERTGGSVSTLTIQRTQQEDSAVYLCASSLSGGGTEAFFGQGTRLTVV.

The chain combines TRBV5-6 with TRBJ2-1; tentative D call: TRBD1 (6 bases). Germline V lookup: CDR1 SGHDT, CDR2 YYEEEE. Trimming cost V 2 bases and J 6 bases, with 21 bases left between them. This CDR3 contains 17 residues. CDR3 amino acids: CASSFPEMGALSNEQFF. Here the CDR3 DNA reads TGTGCCAGCAGCTTCCCGGAAATGGGGGCGCTTAGCAATGAGCAGTTCTTC.

The rearrangement links TRBV20-1 to TRBJ1-2; D gene ambiguous. CDR1 is DFQATT and CDR2 is SNEGSKA in the germline V gene (reference sequence). The CDR3 has 11 amino acids. Trimming removed 0 bases at V and 10 bases at J, with 9 bases between. The CDR3 bases are TGCAGTGCTAGAGATCGATCAGTCTACACCTTC. Translation gives CSARDRSVYTF.

The chain employs TRBV19 and TRBJ2-7, with D maybe TRBD2 (6 bases). This CDR3 spans 14 amino acids. Trimming cost V 1 base and J 6 bases, with 13 bases left between them. Per germline, CDR1 LNHDA and CDR2 SQIVND (reference sequence). The CDR3 nucleotides are TGTGCCAGTAGTATAGGTATTAGCGGCGGCGAGCAGTACTTC. Translating it yields CASSIGISGGEQYF.

The chain has TRBV28 and TRBJ1-5, with a possible D match to TRBD1 (6 bases). V lost 1 base and J 2 bases, leaving 12 bases between the germline ends. CDR3 length: 16 amino acids. Per germline, CDR1 MDHEN and CDR2 SYDVKM. CDR3 sequence: CASSLSRTVGNQPQHF. The CDR3 DNA sequence: TGTGCCAGCAGTTTATCCCGGACAGTAGGCAATCAGCCCCAGCATTTT.

The chain uses TRBV6-2 or TRBV6-3 and TRBJ1-2; a weak D match, TRBD1 (5 bases). CDR3 length equals 15 residues. Germline V gene lookup returns CDR1 MNHEY and CDR2 SVGEGT. Trimming pared 0 bases from V and 3 bases from J, leaving 11 bases between. In DNA form, the CDR3 reads TGTGCCAGCAGTTACTCTTCCAGGGTCGACTATGGCTACACCTTC. Translated, it gives CASSYSSRVDYGYTF.

The chain has TRBV24-1 and TRBJ1-6, with 7 bases fitting TRBD1. J lost 10 bases, V lost 4 bases, and 3 bases had no gene match. Germline CDR1 is KGHDR and CDR2 is SFDVKD. The CDR3 is 13 amino acids. In DNA form, the CDR3 reads TGTGCCACCAGTGACACAGGGGTCTCACCCCTCCACTTT. Protein: CATSDTGVSPLHF.

V usage is TRBV7-9 and J usage is TRBJ2-4, with TRBD2 as a possible D gene (6 bases). CDR1 and CDR2 (germline): SEHNR, FQNEAQ (reference sequence). This CDR3 region has 14 residues. V gave up 5 bases and J gave up 10 bases, with 18 bases separating them. This chain's CDR3 is CASSAGGTVGIQYF. The DNA for the CDR3 is TGTGCCAGCAGCGCCGGCGGGACGGTGGGGATTCAGTACTTC.

The chain combines TRBV5-4 with TRBJ2-3; D perhaps matches TRBD2 (6 bases). The V end lost 4 bases, the J end lost 0 bases, and 12 bases lay between the germline ends. There are 15 residues in the CDR3. CDR1 and CDR2 from the germline V gene are SGHNT and YYREEE (reference sequence). CDR3 loop: CASSPGLGSTDTQYF. Written as DNA, the CDR3 is TGTGCCAGCAGCCCGGGACTTGGTAGCACAGATACGCAGTATTTT.

The chain joins TRBV6-2 or TRBV6-3 to TRBJ1-2; tentatively, D is TRBD1 (5 bases). The germline V gene encodes CDR1 MNHEY and CDR2 SVGEGT. Trimming took 4 bases from V and 5 from J, leaving 11 bases between them. This CDR3 has 13 residues. As DNA, the CDR3 is TGTGCCAGCAGTTCTTCCGACAGATATGGCTACACCTTC. It encodes CASSSSDRYGYTF.